This is a list of T cell receptor beta chains from one sample in a study of cytomegalovirus exposure and HLA in healthy donors. This table comes from immunoSEQ multiplex PCR, and its TCRdb copy is limited to in-frame clones, with some not included. Of 150,000 to 200,000 clones listed, roughly 77% were seen once; the top ten hold about 7.6%. Sequencing used PBMCs. These receptors came from a woman between 35 and 50 years old in good health and CMV-seropositive. Both conserved end residues are part of each CDR3. Each record gives: J gene, D gene, V gene, clone size, CDR3 protein, CDR3 DNA. D genes are given only for firm matches. For some rows the clone size is stated as once, few or many, or as a class when expanded; others skip it.

TRBJ2-1,TRBD2,TRBV19,NA,CASSIGLAGDEQFF,TGTGCCAGTAGTATCGGACTAGCGGGAGATGAGCAGTTCTTC
TRBJ2-1,TRBD1,TRBV11-3,NA,CASSSPGQGSNEQFF,TGTGCCAGCAGCTCTCCGGGACAGGGGAGCAATGAGCAGTTCTTC
TRBJ2-1,NA,TRBV6-6,NA,CASSTGIWDEQFF,TGTGCCAGCTCCACAGGGATTTGGGATGAGCAGTTCTTC
TRBJ1-1,TRBD1,TRBV4-2,NA,CASSSGQGFTEAFF,TGTGCCAGCAGCTCGGGACAGGGATTCACTGAAGCTTTCTTT
TRBJ2-1,TRBD1,TRBV13,few,CASSFGDRGYNEQFF,TGTGCCAGCAGCTTCGGGGACAGGGGCTACAATGAGCAGTTCTTC
TRBJ2-2,NA,TRBV7-3,once,CASSLSGHTGELFF,TGTGCCAGCAGCTTGAGCGGACACACCGGGGAGCTGTTTTTT
TRBJ2-2,TRBD1,TRBV6-5,few,CASGRTGGVPGELFF,TGTGCCAGCGGCCGGACAGGGGGCGTCCCCGGGGAGCTGTTTTTT
TRBJ2-3,TRBD2,TRBV4-1,NA,CASSQVRGSGRDTDTQYF,TGCGCCAGCAGCCAAGTCCGTGGAAGCGGGAGGGACACAGATACGCAGTATTTT
TRBJ2-1,TRBD2,TRBV5-1,NA,CASSLVSGSYNEQFF,TGCGCCAGCAGCTTGGTTAGCGGGAGTTACAATGAGCAGTTCTTC
TRBJ2-7,TRBD1,TRBV6-1,NA,CASTLDRAASYEQYF,TGTGCCAGCACCTTGGACAGGGCCGCCTCCTACGAGCAGTACTTC
TRBJ2-1,TRBD2,TRBV9,NA,CASSTKGLAGVSGEQFF,TGTGCCAGCAGCACAAAAGGACTAGCGGGAGTAAGTGGTGAGCAGTTCTTC
TRBJ2-1,TRBD1,TRBV28,NA,CASSHRSDRGHNEQFF,TGTGCCAGCAGTCATCGATCTGACAGGGGGCACAATGAGCAGTTCTTC
TRBJ2-3,TRBD2,TRBV11-2,once,CASSFVQLAILTDTQYF,TGTGCCAGCAGCTTCGTCCAACTAGCGATCCTCACAGATACGCAGTATTTT
TRBJ1-6,NA,TRBV2,NA,CASSPDNSPLHF,TGTGCCAGCAGTCCTGATAATTCACCCCTCCACTTT
TRBJ1-2,NA,TRBV29-1,NA,CSVARGGYGYTF,TGCAGCGTTGCTCGAGGGGGCTATGGCTACACCTTC
TRBJ1-1,NA,TRBV2,NA,CAGHREVNTEAFF,TGTGCCGGCCACAGGGAAGTGAACACTGAAGCTTTCTTT
TRBJ2-3,NA,TRBV27,NA,CASSLLGRGTDTQYF,TGTGCCAGCAGTTTATTAGGGAGGGGGACAGATACGCAGTATTTT
TRBJ2-2,NA,TRBV9,NA,CASSLSLLNTGELFF,TGTGCCAGCAGCCTAAGTCTGCTGAACACCGGGGAGCTGTTTTTT
TRBJ1-4,NA,TRBV5-4,NA,CASSSPGGGNEKLFF,TGTGCCAGCAGCTCCCCGGGGGGGGGAAATGAAAAACTGTTTTTT
TRBJ1-3,NA,TRBV27,NA,CASSQGRGSGNTIYF,TGTGCCAGCAGTCAAGGACGGGGCTCTGGAAACACCATATATTTT
TRBJ2-3,TRBD2,TRBV10-1,NA,CASSLAGNTDTQYF,TGCGCCAGCAGCTTAGCGGGAAACACAGATACGCAGTATTTT
TRBJ2-1,NA,TRBV6-4,NA,CASSEENYNNNEQFF,TGTGCCAGCAGTGAGGAGAATTACAACAACAATGAGCAGTTCTTC
TRBJ2-2,TRBD1,TRBV29-1,NA,CSGIQGTSRTGELFF,TGCAGCGGGATACAGGGGACAAGTAGGACCGGGGAGCTGTTTTTT
TRBJ2-5,NA,TRBV15,NA,CATARDYQETQYF,TGTGCCACCGCACGCGACTACCAAGAGACCCAGTACTTC
TRBJ2-5,NA,TRBV7-9,NA,CASSLNRQETQYF,TGTGCCAGCAGCTTAAACAGACAAGAGACCCAGTACTTC
TRBJ2-5,NA,TRBV5-1,NA,CASSFQRQVRETQYF,TGCGCCAGCAGCTTTCAAAGACAGGTGCGCGAGACCCAGTACTTC
TRBJ2-1,TRBD1,TRBV27,NA,CASNDRAAHNEQFF,TGTGCCAGCAACGACAGGGCCGCTCACAATGAGCAGTTCTTC
TRBJ2-7,TRBD2,TRBV2,NA,CASSYRGRGFTEQYF,TGTGCCAGCAGTTACCGCGGGAGGGGCTTCACCGAGCAGTACTTC
TRBJ2-7,TRBD2,TRBV15,NA,CATSRDRTSFYEQYF,TGTGCCACCAGCAGAGACCGGACTAGTTTCTACGAGCAGTACTTC
TRBJ1-5,TRBD1,TRBV18,NA,CASSPRGGGQPQHF,TGTGCCAGCTCACCACGAGGGGGCGGGCAGCCCCAGCATTTT
TRBJ2-7,TRBD2,TRBV6-1,NA,CASSSGGGVSYEQYF,TGTGCCAGCAGCTCCGGCGGGGGTGTAAGCTACGAGCAGTACTTC
TRBJ2-1,TRBD2,TRBV27,NA,CASSFPRLADDNEQFF,TGTGCCAGCAGTTTCCCCCGACTAGCGGACGACAATGAGCAGTTCTTC